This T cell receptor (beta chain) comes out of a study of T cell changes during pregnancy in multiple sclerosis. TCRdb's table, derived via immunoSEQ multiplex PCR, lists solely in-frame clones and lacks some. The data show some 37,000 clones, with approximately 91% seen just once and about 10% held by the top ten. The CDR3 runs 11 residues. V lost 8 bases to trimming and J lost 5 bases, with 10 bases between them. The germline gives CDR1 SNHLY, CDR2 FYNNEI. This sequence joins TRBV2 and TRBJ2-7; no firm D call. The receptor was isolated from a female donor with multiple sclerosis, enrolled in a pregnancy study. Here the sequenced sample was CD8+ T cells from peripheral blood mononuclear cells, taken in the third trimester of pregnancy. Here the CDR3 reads CASWRRDEQYF. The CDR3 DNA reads TGTGCCAGCTGGAGAAGAGACGAGCAGTACTTC.